Below, 17 T cell receptor beta chains from the same sample are listed, as sequenced in a study of CD8+ T cells in alopecia areata. RNA, once extracted, was reverse transcribed into cDNA for use as the sequencing template. Data came from immunoSEQ multiplex PCR; TCRdb stores just in-frame clones and leaves some out. Altogether 270,000 or so clones were found in the sample, and no singletons occur. Markers used for sorting pooled cutaneous lymph node cells were CD4, CD8alpha, NKG2D, NKG2ACE and others. Sequenced material: CD4+ T cells sorted from a lymph node. The receptor source for this set is a C3H/HeJ mouse with alopecia areata. The mouse strain carries the MHC haplotype H2-k.

This clone came up many times. The genes and germline here are from mouse. The DNA ends 4 residues before the CDR3 does, and the rest of the CDR3 is filled in from the germline J gene. Other DNA sequences within the sample encode an identical CDR3. The chain is built from TRBV13-1 and TRBJ2-3; tentatively, D is TRBD2 (6 bases). Germline V gives CDR1 NSHNY, CDR2 SYGAGN. The V gene lost 1 base and the J gene lost 0 bases, with 6 bases spanning the gap. This CDR3 comprises 14 residues. CDR3 sequence: CASSDLGSAETLYF. The part of the CDR3 DNA that was read is TGTGCCAGCAGTGATCTGGGGAGTGCAGAA.

This clone showed up just a few times. All gene names here are mouse names. The read finishes 4 residues shy of the CDR3 end, and the germline J gene is used to complete it. The chain links TRBV13-3 to TRBJ2-7, with D possibly matching TRBD1 (5 bases). The CDR3 runs 12 residues. CDR1 is NNHDY, CDR2 SYVADS, per germline. Partial CDR3 DNA: TGTGCCAGCAGTGAACGCAGGGAT. Protein: CASSERRD. The whole CDR3 sequence reads CASSERRDEQYF.

This clone has more than one count but fewer than ten. Germline and genes here are mouse. The read comes to an end 4 residues before the CDR3 does, leaving the germline J gene to fill in the end. Other nucleotide sequences from this sample produce the same CDR3. This sequence joins TRBV31 and TRBJ2-2, with 10 bases that match TRBD2. CDR1 and CDR2 (germline): GKSSPN, SITVG. The CDR3 sequence is 16 residues long. Trimming took 3 bases from V and 1 from J; bases not matched to a gene: 5. The CDR3 region is CAWSRGLGVNTGQLYF. The sequenced CDR3 bases are TGTGCCTGGAGCCGAGGACTGGGGGTAAACACCGGG.

A remark on this clone: Gene names and germline match the mouse. The sequence runs out 4 residues before the end of the CDR3; the remainder is reconstructed from the germline J gene. This chain uses TRBV13-2 with TRBJ2-7; TRBD2 matches 9 bases. The trim removed 3 bases at V and 3 bases at J, leaving 1 base unmatched. The CDR3 has 13 amino acids. Germline assignment: CDR1 NNHNN and CDR2 SYGAGS (reference sequence). Partial CDR3 DNA: TGTGCCAGCGGTGTCTGGGGGGGCTAT. Protein sequence: CASGVWGGY. Given in full, the CDR3 is CASGVWGGYEQYF.

This clone appeared a few times. Mouse germline and gene names are used. CDR3: CASSELGTNTGQLYF. Incomplete CDR3 DNA: TGTGCCAGCAGTGAACTGGGGACAAACACCGGG. The V gene is TRBV13-3, the J gene TRBJ2-2; 7 nucleotides match TRBD2. The CDR3 is cut off 4 residues early in the read; its end comes from the germline J gene. CDR3 size: 15 residues. Trimming took 2 bases from V and 0 from J; bases not matched to a gene: 1. CDR1 is NNHDY, CDR2 SYVADS, per germline.

This clone was detected a few times. Germline and genes here are mouse. This CDR3 reads CASSDGDWGSYEQYF. The sequenced CDR3 bases are TGTGCCAGCAGTGATGGGGACTGGGGCTCCTAT. The chain employs TRBV13-3 and TRBJ2-7, with 10 bases aligning to TRBD2. With the read ending 4 residues before the CDR3 end, the germline J gene is used to fill in that end. Germline lookup yields CDR1 NNHDY and CDR2 SYVADS. This CDR3 region has 15 residues. V lost 0 bases, J lost 0 bases, and 0 bases stayed unmatched.

This clone has only a few counts. Each gene name is a mouse one. The CDR3 is cut off 4 residues early in the read; its end comes from the germline J gene. At the DNA level, this CDR3 is encoded by other sequences in the same sample as well. The rearrangement links TRBV13-2 to TRBJ2-1; 12 nucleotides align to TRBD2. Trimming at V came to 5 bases and at J to 4 bases, leaving 1 base not matched to a gene. CDR1 NNHNN and CDR2 SYGAGS come from the germline V gene (reference sequence). This CDR3 region has 14 residues. CDR3 region: CASGGTGGYAEQFF. The CDR3 bases that were read are TGTGCCAGCGGGGGGACTGGGGGGTATGCT.

To note about this clone: Genes and germline are mouse. The CDR3 end falls 4 residues outside the read, so it is completed with the germline J gene. V gene TRBV13-1 combines with J gene TRBJ2-7; D is undetermined. The CDR3 length is 14 residues. CDR1 is NSHNY, CDR2 SYGAGN, per germline. CDR3 DNA (partial): TGTGCCAGCAGTGATGCTGGAATACCATAT. Residues: CASSDAGIPY. The full CDR3 protein is CASSDAGIPYEQYF.

Worth noting for this clone: The gene names here belong to mouse. The CDR3 end is not reached by the read, which stops 4 residues before it; the germline J gene fills it in. The rearrangement joins TRBV1 to TRBJ1-1; TRBD1 agrees at 7 bases. Looked up from germline, CDR1 is NSQYPW and CDR2 is LRSPGD (reference sequence). V was clipped by 1 base and J by 3 bases; unmatched bases: 2. This CDR3 has 14 residues. CDR3 protein: CTCSAVGQYTEVFF. The sequenced CDR3 bases are TGCACCTGCAGTGCAGTGGGACAGTACACA.

Notes on this clone: Gene and germline names: mouse. The read terminates 4 residues before the CDR3 end, so the remaining end is supplied by the germline J gene. This same CDR3 is encoded by further DNA sequences in the sample. The rearrangement uses TRBV5 and TRBJ2-2; the D gene could be TRBD1 or TRBD2 (5 bases each). V lost 1 base and J 4 bases, leaving 7 bases between the germline ends. The CDR3 runs 14 residues. The germline V gene encodes CDR1 LGHNA and CDR2 YNLKQL (reference sequence). The CDR3 bases that were read are TGTGCCAGCAGCCAAGGGGGCGGCACCGGG. Its translation: CASSQGGGTG. The CDR3 as a whole reads CASSQGGGTGQLYF.

As for this clone: Gene names and germline refer to mouse. The read finishes 4 residues shy of the CDR3 end, and the germline J gene is used to complete it. The rearrangement links TRBV1 to TRBJ2-1; D is ambiguous. Germline CDR1 NSQYPW, CDR2 LRSPGD (reference sequence). CDR3 size: 15 residues. The CDR3 DNA, read in part, is TGCACCTGCAGTGCAGATCTGTGGAGAGGGGCT. Its translation is CTCSADLWRGA. The whole CDR3 region reads CTCSADLWRGAEQFF.

On this clone: Gene names are the mouse ones. The CDR3 is cut off 4 residues early in the read; its end comes from the germline J gene. This specimen includes other DNA sequences encoding the same CDR3. The gene calls are TRBV1 and TRBJ2-1; D might be TRBD1 (6 bases). Germline assignment: CDR1 NSQYPW and CDR2 LRSPGD (reference sequence). The CDR3 extends over 15 amino acids. V was shortened by 0 bases and J by 4 bases, with 10 bases between the two germline ends. The CDR3 here is CTCSADARGYAEQFF. The part of the CDR3 DNA that was read is TGCACCTGCAGTGCAGACGCCAGGGGATATGCT.

About this clone: Gene names follow the mouse nomenclature. The read falls 4 residues short of the CDR3 end, and the missing part is taken from the germline J gene. The V call is TRBV19, the J call TRBJ2-7, with 8 bases fitting TRBD1. J gave up 0 bases and V 5 bases, and 7 bases lay outside the gene matches. This CDR3 is built from 15 residues. Germline-derived CDR1 and CDR2 are FNHDT and SITEND (reference sequence). Incomplete CDR3 DNA: TGTGCCAGCAGCCCTGCCGGGACAGGCTCCTAT. Amino acid sequence: CASSPAGTGSY. The whole CDR3 sequence reads CASSPAGTGSYEQYF.

This clone was counted between two and nine times. Gene names denote mouse genes. Read sequence stops 4 residues before the CDR3 end, and the germline J gene provides the missing end. The V call is TRBV13-3, the J call TRBJ2-7, with D perhaps TRBD1 (6 bases). The CDR3 consists of 14 residues. Per the germline V gene, CDR1 is NNHDY and CDR2 is SYVADS. The CDR3: CASRKYRDKYEQYF. The sequenced part of the CDR3 DNA is TGTGCCAGCAGAAAATACCGGGACAAATAT.

Details on this clone: Genes and germline come from the mouse. The read finishes 4 residues shy of the CDR3 end, and the germline J gene is used to complete it. J is TRBJ2-3 and V is TRBV19; the D gene is possibly TRBD1 (6 bases). Trimming pared 2 bases from V and 0 bases from J, leaving 10 bases between. Germline V gene data show CDR1 as FNHDT and CDR2 as SITEND (reference sequence). The CDR3 is 15 residues long. The CDR3 is CASSIWDISAETLYF. The sequenced CDR3 bases are TGTGCCAGCAGTATTTGGGACATTAGTGCAGAA. The full variable domain, its missing parts supplied by reference TRBV19 and TRBJ2-3, is GGIITQTPKFLIGQEGQKLTLKCQQNFNHDTMYWYRQDSGKGLRLIYYSITENDLQKGDLSEGYDASREKKSSFSLTVTSAQKNEMAVFLCASSIWDISAETLYFGSGTRLTVL.

This clone occurred many times. Genes here carry mouse names. The CDR3 DNA, read in part, is TGTGCTAGCAGTAGAAGACAGGACCAAGAC. Its protein product is CASSRRQDQD. The entire CDR3 is CASSRRQDQDTQYF. The gene calls are TRBV17 and TRBJ2-5, with D perhaps TRBD1 (6 bases). The read comes to an end 4 residues before the CDR3 does, leaving the germline J gene to fill in the end. V lost 2 bases and J lost 1, with 7 bases in between. The CDR3 is made up of 14 amino acids. Germline loops: CDR1 MNHDT, CDR2 YYDKIL.

Turning to this clone: The germline and genes are mouse ones. Read data end 4 residues before the CDR3 end; the end is taken from the germline J gene. The V gene is TRBV19, the J gene TRBJ2-3; TRBD1 agrees at 7 bases. Germline CDR1 FNHDT, CDR2 SITEND (reference sequence). Losses at the gene ends were 2 bases for V and 1 base for J; bases not matched to a gene: 4. The CDR3 is made up of 15 amino acids. Incomplete CDR3 DNA: TGTGCCAGCAGTATCACAGGGGTTGGTGCAGAA. Its protein product is CASSITGVGAE. The whole CDR3 protein is CASSITGVGAETLYF.